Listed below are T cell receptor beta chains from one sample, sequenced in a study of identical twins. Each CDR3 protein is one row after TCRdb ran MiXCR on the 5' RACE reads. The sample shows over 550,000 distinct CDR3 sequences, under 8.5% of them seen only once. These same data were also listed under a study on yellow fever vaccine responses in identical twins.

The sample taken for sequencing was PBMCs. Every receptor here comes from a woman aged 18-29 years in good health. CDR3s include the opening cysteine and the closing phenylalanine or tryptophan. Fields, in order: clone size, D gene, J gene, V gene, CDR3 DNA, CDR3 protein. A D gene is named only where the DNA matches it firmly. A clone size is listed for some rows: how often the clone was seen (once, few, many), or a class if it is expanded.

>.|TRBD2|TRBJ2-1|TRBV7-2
TGTGCCAGCAGCTTATTCCCAGCGGGGACCTACAATGAGCAGTTCTTC
CASSLFPAGTYNEQFF
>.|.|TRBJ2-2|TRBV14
TGTGCCAGCAGCCAAGAACGAGGAGGCACCCCGTTCGCGAACACCGGGGAGCTGTTTTTT
CASSQERGGTPFANTGELFF
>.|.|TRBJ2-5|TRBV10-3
TGTGCCATCAGTGAGGGGGATGAGACCCAGTACTTC
CAISEGDETQYF
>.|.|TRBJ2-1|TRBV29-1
TGCAGCGTTGCGGGGCCGGGGTACAATGAGCAGTTCTTC
CSVAGPGYNEQFF
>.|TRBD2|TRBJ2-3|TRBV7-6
TGTGCCAGCAGCTCAACGAGGACTAGCGGGGGTGGGACTAGCACAGATACGCAGTATTTT
CASSSTRTSGGGTSTDTQYF
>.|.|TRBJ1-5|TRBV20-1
TGCAGTGCTAGAGACTCTATAGGGGGCAATCAGCCCCAGCATTTT
CSARDSIGGNQPQHF
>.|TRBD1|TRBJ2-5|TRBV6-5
TGTGCCAGCAGTTACTCGCGGGACAGGGGGTATGAGACCCAGTACTTC
CASSYSRDRGYETQYF
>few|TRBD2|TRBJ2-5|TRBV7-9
TGTGCCAGCAGCCCAGCGGGAGTTTTTGGTACCCAGTACTTC
CASSPAGVFGTQYF
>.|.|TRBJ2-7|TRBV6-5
TGTGCCAGCAGTTACTGGGGGGAGCAGTACTTC
CASSYWGEQYF
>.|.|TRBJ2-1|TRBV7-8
TGTGCCAGCAGCTTAGCCGAGACTCGCTACAATGAGCAGTTCTTC
CASSLAETRYNEQFF
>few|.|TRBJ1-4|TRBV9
TGTGCCAGCAGCGTAGAGGGAGAAAAACTGTTTTTT
CASSVEGEKLFF
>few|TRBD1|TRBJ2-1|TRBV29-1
TGCAGCGTTGAGGGACAGCCCTCCTACAATGAGCAGTTCTTC
CSVEGQPSYNEQFF
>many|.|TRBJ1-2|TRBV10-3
TGTGCCATCAGTGAACCCGGTCGGCAGGGGTATGGCTACACCTTC
CAISEPGRQGYGYTF
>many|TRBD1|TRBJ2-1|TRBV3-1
TGTGCCAGCAGCCCTGGGACAGTGGTGGATGAGCAGTTCTTC
CASSPGTVVDEQFF
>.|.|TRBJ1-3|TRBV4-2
TGTGCCAGCAGCCACACCTACAGGGATGGAAACACCATATATTTT
CASSHTYRDGNTIYF
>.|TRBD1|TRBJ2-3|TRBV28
TGTGCCAGCAGTTTATGGGGGACAGACCCCCGGGCGTATTTT
CASSLWGTDPRAYF
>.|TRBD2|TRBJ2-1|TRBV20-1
TGCAGTGCTAGATCCGGGGTAGCGGGGGATTACAATGAGCAGTTCTTC
CSARSGVAGDYNEQFF
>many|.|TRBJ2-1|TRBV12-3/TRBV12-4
TGTGCCAGCAGTTTAGCGCTAGGAGGTCCCAATGAGCAGTTCTTC
CASSLALGGPNEQFF
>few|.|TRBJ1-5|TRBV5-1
TGCGCCAGCAGCCCGGGGCCCTTTCAGCCCCAGCATTTT
CASSPGPFQPQHF
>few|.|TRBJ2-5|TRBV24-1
TGTGCCACCAGTGACACAGGTCGGGAGACCCAGTACTTC
CATSDTGRETQYF
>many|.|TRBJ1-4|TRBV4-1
TGCGCCAGCAGCCAAGATCAACAGGGTAATGAAAAACTGTTTTTT
CASSQDQQGNEKLFF
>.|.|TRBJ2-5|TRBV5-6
TGTGCCAGCAGGTTTCTGGGAATCCAAGAGACCCAGTACTTC
CASRFLGIQETQYF
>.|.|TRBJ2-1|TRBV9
TGTGCCAGCAGCTCCGTGGGACATTACAATGAGCAGTTCTTC
CASSSVGHYNEQFF
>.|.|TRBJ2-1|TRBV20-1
TGCAGTGCAACGGGACCTCTCGGCAATGAGCAGTTCTTC
CSATGPLGNEQFF
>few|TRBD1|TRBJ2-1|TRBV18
TGTGCCAGCTCACAAGGGACAGGGGCCTTCACTGCGGACTACAATGAGCAGTTCTTC
CASSQGTGAFTADYNEQFF
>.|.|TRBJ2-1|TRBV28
TGTGCCAGCAGGCGCCGACTAGACAATGAGCAGTTCTTC
CASRRRLDNEQFF
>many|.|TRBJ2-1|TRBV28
TGTGCCAGCCCCAGCGGCAGTGAGCAGTTCTTC
CASPSGSEQFF
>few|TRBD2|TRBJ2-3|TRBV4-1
TGCGCCAGCAGCCGGATAGCGGGGGGGCCGTCAGATACGCAGTATTTT
CASSRIAGGPSDTQYF
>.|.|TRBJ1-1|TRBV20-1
TGCAGTGCTAGGAACCCGGGGAACACTGAAGCTTTCTTT
CSARNPGNTEAFF
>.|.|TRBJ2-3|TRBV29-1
TGCAGCGTCCAAGTCCGGGGCCTTATTGGAGATACGCAGTATTTT
CSVQVRGLIGDTQYF
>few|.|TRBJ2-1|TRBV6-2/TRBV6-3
TGTGCCAGCAGTTACTTCTCCCTCGACTCGGACCTCTACAATGAGCAGTTCTTC
CASSYFSLDSDLYNEQFF
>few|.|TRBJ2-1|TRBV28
TGTGCCAGCATTCGTAGGCCGGACAATGAGCAGTTCTTC
CASIRRPDNEQFF
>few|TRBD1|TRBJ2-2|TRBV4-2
TGTGCCAGCAGCCAAGGGACAGGGGGCGTCACCGGGGAGCTGTTTTTT
CASSQGTGGVTGELFF